A single sample is the source of the 21 T cell receptor beta chains below, sequenced in a study of CD8 T cells in ankylosing spondylitis. TCRdb re-called the 5' RACE reads through MiXCR, storing one row per CDR3 protein. This table has 250,000 or so distinct CDR3 sequences, 20% to 30% appearing once. Sequenced material: blood, either unsorted or a sorted T cell fraction (not recorded which). The source of these receptors is a male donor with ankylosing spondylitis or in good health (not recorded which).

A single count supports this clonotype. This sequence joins TRBV2 and TRBJ2-1, with 9 bases that match TRBD2. The CDR3 extends over 13 amino acids. V gave up 4 bases and J gave up 9 bases; unmatched junction bases: 4. Germline loops: CDR1 SNHLY, CDR2 FYNNEI. The CDR3 loop reads CASSGPSGAEQFF. The CDR3 nucleotides are TGTGCCAGCAGTGGTCCTAGCGGGGCTGAGCAGTTCTTC.

The genes are TRBV12-3 or TRBV12-4 and TRBJ1-1; D is uncertain. The CDR3 totals 13 residues. Trimming shortened V by 6 bases and J by 1 base, and 9 bases separated the two germline ends. This chain's CDR3 is CASSVAPNTEAFF. In DNA, the CDR3 is TGTGCCAGCAGCGTTGCACCGAACACTGAAGCTTTCTTT.

The chain uses TRBV20-1 and TRBJ2-1; D is undetermined. Germline loops: CDR1 DFQATT, CDR2 SNEGSKA (reference sequence). The V end lost 6 bases, the J end lost 0 bases, and 12 bases lay between the germline ends. The CDR3 covers 14 residues. CDR3 residues: CSAYDKYSYNEQFF. For the CDR3, the DNA is TGCAGTGCCTATGACAAATACTCCTACAATGAGCAGTTCTTC.

This clonotype showed up many times. V is TRBV2 and J is TRBJ1-1, with D possibly matching TRBD1 (5 bases). The CDR3 sequence is 14 residues long. V was shortened by 6 bases and J by 4 bases, with 15 bases between the two germline ends. Germline CDR1 reads SNHLY; CDR2 reads FYNNEI. The CDR3 DNA follows: TGTGCCAGCAGGCTTCAGGGTGAGCGCACTGAAGCTTTCTTT. Translated: CASRLQGERTEAFF.

J is TRBJ2-1 and V is TRBV10-3; TRBD2 is a possible D gene (5 bases). Trimming stripped 11 bases from V and 8 bases from J, with 16 bases between. Germline V gives CDR1 ENHRY, CDR2 SYGVKD. This CDR3 is built from 12 residues. Here the CDR3 reads CAAAPGRDEQFF. The CDR3 bases are TGTGCCGCCGCGCCGGGGAGAGATGAGCAGTTCTTC.

The J gene is TRBJ2-7, the V gene TRBV12-3 or TRBV12-4, with 9 nucleotides matching TRBD1. The CDR3 has 14 residues. The J segment lost 3 bases and the V segment lost 7 bases, leaving 7 bases of the junction unmatched. CDR3 DNA sequence: TGTGCCAGCACCCTGGGACAGGGTCACTACGAGCAGTACTTC. It codes for CASTLGQGHYEQYF.

This clonotype showed up just a few times. The J gene is TRBJ1-2, the V gene TRBV6-5, with a possible D match to TRBD1 (6 bases). This CDR3 is built from 15 residues. V was trimmed by 4 bases and J by 6 bases, leaving 18 bases between them. CDR1 MNHEY and CDR2 SVGAGI come from the germline V gene. DNA of the CDR3: TGTGCCAGCAGTTGGACCCGGGACAAGGAGGATGGCTACACCTTC. This sequence encodes CASSWTRDKEDGYTF.

This clonotype was seen ten or more times. The chain is built from TRBV12-3 or TRBV12-4 and TRBJ2-3; 9 bases are a match to TRBD2. The ends lost 2 bases at V and 7 bases at J; junction bases unmatched: 10. The CDR3 loop spans 16 amino acids. CDR3 coding DNA: TGTGCCAGCAGTTTAACTAGCGGGCCCCTCAGCTATACGCAGTATTTT. Its translation: CASSLTSGPLSYTQYF.

As concerns this clonotype: Being one base from a much bigger clone, this may be a read error. The V gene is TRBV5-1, the J gene TRBJ1-1, with 8 bases lining up with TRBD1. Germline CDR1 SGHRS, CDR2 YFSETQ. CDR3 length: 15 residues. V trimming: 3 bases; J trimming: 7 bases; junction bases outside the gene matches: 11. DNA of the CDR3: TGCGCCAGCAGCTCGGGGCCGGACAGGGTGAGTGAAGCTTTCTTT. It yields the protein CASSSGPDRVSEAFF. Drawing the rest from reference TRBV5-1 and TRBJ1-1, the complete variable domain is KAGVTQTPRYLIKTRGQQVTLSCSPISGHRSVSWYQQTPGQGLQFLFEYFSETQRNKGNFPGRFSGRQFSNSRSEMNVSTLELGDSALYLCASSSGPDRVSEAFFGQGTRLTVV.

This clonotype was seen a handful of times. The chain has TRBV20-1 and TRBJ2-2; D is unresolved. The germline V and J ends were trimmed by 3 bases and 1 base, with 18 bases remaining between them. The germline gives CDR1 DFQATT, CDR2 SNEGSKA (reference sequence). The CDR3 is made up of 17 amino acids. In DNA, the CDR3 is TGCAGTGCTAGGAAGATCTTTGAAAACTTGAACACCGGGGAGCTGTTTTTT. It is translated as CSARKIFENLNTGELFF.

This clonotype showed up many times. The chain couples TRBV7-9 to TRBJ2-1; D might be TRBD1 or TRBD2, each matching 6 bases. This CDR3 spans 15 amino acids. Trimming left V 4 bases short and J 0 bases short, with 10 bases between. Germline CDR1 is SEHNR and CDR2 is FQNEAQ (reference sequence). CDR3 sequence reads: CASSWGAVSYNEQFF. The CDR3 DNA reads as TGTGCCAGCAGCTGGGGGGCCGTCTCCTACAATGAGCAGTTCTTC.

The V and J genes are TRBV29-1 and TRBJ1-5; D remains ambiguous. The germline CDR1 and CDR2 sequences are SQVTM and ANQGSEA. Between the trimmed V and J ends, which lost 4 bases and 7 bases, there was a span of 26 bases. This CDR3 has 17 amino acids. CDR3 sequence reads: CSVASSGRAKDGQPQHF. In DNA, the CDR3 is TGCAGCGTTGCCTCTTCCGGGAGGGCCAAGGACGGGCAGCCCCAGCATTTT.

The J gene is TRBJ2-7, the V gene TRBV25-1; TRBD2 is a possible D gene (5 bases). V lost 1 base and J 2 bases, leaving 12 bases between the germline ends. The CDR3 runs 15 residues. Germline CDR1 is MGHDK and CDR2 is SYGVNS. CDR3 sequence (DNA): TGTGCCAGCAGTGAATGGAGTGTGAGGGCCTACGAGCAGTACTTC. This sequence encodes CASSEWSVRAYEQYF.

The sample holds many counts of this clonotype. The J gene is TRBJ2-7, the V gene TRBV12-3 or TRBV12-4; TRBD1 aligns across 8 bases. V dropped 4 bases and J dropped 3; count of bases not matched to a gene: 8. This CDR3 is 15 amino acids long. CDR3 sequence (DNA): TGTGCCAGCAGTTCTCGGACAGGGTGGATCTACGAGCAGTACTTC. Amino acids: CASSSRTGWIYEQYF.

The chain couples TRBV29-1 to TRBJ2-3; 12 bases line up with TRBD2. This CDR3 region has 13 residues. Germline V lookup: CDR1 SQVTM, CDR2 ANQGSEA. The V gene end was trimmed by 7 bases and the J gene end by 6 bases; junction bases not matched to a gene: 5. The CDR3 protein is CSGTSGGPDTQYF. The CDR3 DNA reads as TGCAGCGGCACTAGCGGGGGGCCCGATACGCAGTATTTT.

This sequence joins TRBV18 and TRBJ2-1, with TRBD2 as a possible D gene (5 bases). Germline CDR1 reads KGHSH; CDR2 reads LQKENI. V lost 4 bases, J lost 2 bases, and 15 bases lay in between. CDR3 size: 16 residues. CDR3 DNA: TGTGCCAGCTCACGTGGGAGCGGTACCACCTACAATGAGCAGTTCTTC. Protein: CASSRGSGTTYNEQFF.

The sample holds a few counts of this clonotype. The chain couples TRBV7-3 to TRBJ2-7; TRBD1 aligns across 7 bases. The V gene's germline CDR1 is SGHTA and CDR2 FQGTGA. CDR3 length: 14 amino acids. The trim removed 3 bases at V and 7 bases at J, leaving 9 bases unmatched. The chain's CDR3 is CASSLTGTSREQYF. For the CDR3, the DNA is TGTGCCAGCAGCTTGACAGGGACCTCGCGGGAGCAGTACTTC.

This clonotype occurred a few times. The rearrangement links TRBV20-1 to TRBJ1-1, with D tentatively TRBD1 (6 bases). Germline lookup yields CDR1 DFQATT and CDR2 SNEGSKA (reference sequence). The CDR3 is 12 amino acids. The V end lost 3 bases, the J end lost 3 bases, and 8 bases lay between the germline ends. This CDR3 reads CSASSGDTEAFF. CDR3 coding DNA: TGCAGTGCTAGTTCAGGGGACACTGAAGCTTTCTTT.

The CDR3 DNA sequence: TGTGCCAGCAGCCAAGGGAGCGGGGGGGCAAAGGAGACCCAGTACTTC. This gives the protein CASSQGSGGAKETQYF. The chain carries TRBV4-2 and TRBJ2-5; 10 nucleotides line up with TRBD2. Germline V lookup: CDR1 LGHNA, CDR2 YNFKEQ. The CDR3 consists of 16 residues. Trimming at V came to 1 base and at J to 5 bases, leaving 7 bases not matched to a gene.

CDR3 coding DNA: TGCAGTGCGATGGAGGACTTCTACACAGATACGCAGTATTTT. Encoded protein: CSAMEDFYTDTQYF. The rearrangement links TRBV20-1 to TRBJ2-3; TRBD2 is a possible D gene (5 bases). V was clipped by 6 bases and J by 2 bases, with 15 bases between them. CDR1 and CDR2 (germline): DFQATT, SNEGSKA (reference sequence). The CDR3 is 14 residues long.

In its sample, this clonotype was seen many times. This chain connects TRBV20-1 to TRBJ1-5; 7 positions match TRBD1. The CDR3 has 13 residues. V trimming: 7 bases; J trimming: 7 bases; junction bases outside the gene matches: 10. Germline V gene data show CDR1 as DFQATT and CDR2 as SNEGSKA (reference sequence). The CDR3 bases are TGCAGTGGGGGCAGGGGGAATGGGCAGCCCCAGCATTTT. Translating gives CSGGRGNGQPQHF.